The 31 T cell receptor beta chains in this list originate from one sample, sequenced in a study of response to subunit inactivated influenza vaccine. TCRdb independently ran MiXCR on the RT-PCR reads; one entry per CDR3 protein. The table has about 310,000 distinct CDR3 sequences, 20% to 25% seen once. Here the sequenced sample was PBMCs from blood, taken about 19 months after vaccination. Source of these receptors: a man aged 45-69 years who received an inactivated influenza vaccine.

This clonotype was recorded a few times. The chain recombines TRBV30 with TRBJ1-2, with D possibly matching TRBD1 (6 bases). Germline lookup yields CDR1 GTSNPN and CDR2 SVGIG (reference sequence). This CDR3 has 14 amino acids. The V end lost 4 bases, the J end lost 4 bases, and 16 bases lay between the germline ends. The CDR3 nucleotides read TGTGCCTGGACCGTCGCAGGGGTAATCTATGGCTACACCTTC. Residues: CAWTVAGVIYGYTF.

This clonotype was seen a handful of times. The chain combines TRBV3-1 with TRBJ1-5; D not resolved. Trimming took 5 bases from V and 3 from J, leaving 8 bases between them. Germline V gene data show CDR1 as LGHDT and CDR2 as YNNKEL (reference sequence). There are 13 residues in the CDR3. The CDR3 spells CASSANPNQPQHF. CDR3 sequence (DNA): TGTGCCAGCAGCGCAAACCCCAATCAGCCCCAGCATTTT.

This clonotype came up a few times. The chain employs TRBV29-1 and TRBJ2-7; 11 bases match TRBD1. Germline V CDR1 and CDR2: SQVTM, ANQGSEA. CDR3 size: 14 residues. V was pared by 5 bases and J by 2 bases, with 5 bases of the junction left unmatched. The CDR3 loop reads CSVKGTGGPYEQYF. CDR3 coding DNA: TGCAGCGTTAAAGGGACAGGGGGTCCCTACGAGCAGTACTTC.

Ten or more counts support this clonotype. This chain connects TRBV3-1 to TRBJ1-2; no definite D call. Per germline, CDR1 LGHDT and CDR2 YNNKEL (reference sequence). V was pared by 0 bases and J by 13 bases, with 15 bases between. The CDR3 totals 13 residues. CDR3 in amino acids: CASSQDRGKTPTF. As DNA, the CDR3 is TGTGCCAGCAGCCAAGATCGGGGTAAAACCCCCACCTTC.

CDR3 in amino acids: CESALAGAPTDTQYF. The DNA of the CDR3 is TGCGAATCGGCACTAGCGGGCGCCCCCACAGATACGCAGTATTTT. J is TRBJ2-3 and V is TRBV5-1; 9 bases agree with TRBD2. The germline CDR1 and CDR2 sequences are SGHRS and YFSETQ. This CDR3 comprises 15 residues.

The chain links TRBV18 to TRBJ1-1; D gene uncertain. The CDR3 extends over 14 amino acids. The V gene lost 2 bases and the J gene lost 1 base, with 8 bases spanning the gap. The germline V gene has CDR1 KGHSH and CDR2 LQKENI. The CDR3 region has the DNA TGTGCCAGCTCACCAAAAAGGGCGAACACTGAAGCTTTCTTT. This codes for CASSPKRANTEAFF. Using reference TRBV18 and TRBJ1-1 for the parts outside the CDR3, the full variable domain is NAGVMQNPRHLVRRRGQEARLRCSPMKGHSHVYWYRQLPEEGLKFMVYLQKENIIDESGMPKERFSAEFPKEGPSILRIQQVVRGDSAAYFCASSPKRANTEAFFGQGTRLTVV.

V and J are TRBV7-2 and TRBJ2-1, with D possibly called TRBD1 or TRBD2 (5 bases each). V shed 11 bases and J shed 3 bases, with 14 bases lying between them. Germline loops: CDR1 SGHTA, CDR2 FQGNSA. There are 13 residues in the CDR3. The CDR3 DNA is TGTGCCGGGGGAAAACGGGACTACAATGAGCAGTTCTTC. This codes for CAGGKRDYNEQFF.

This clonotype turned up a few times. The chain combines TRBV5-1 with TRBJ1-2, with a weak D call TRBD1 (6 bases). Germline V gene sequence: CDR1 SGHRS, CDR2 YFSETQ. Trimming took 1 base from V and 8 from J, leaving 12 bases between them. The CDR3 runs 13 residues. The CDR3 here is CASSLSGAQGYTF. The CDR3, as DNA: TGCGCCAGCAGCTTGTCGGGGGCCCAAGGCTACACCTTC.

This sequence joins TRBV20-1 and TRBJ2-7, with 8 nucleotides matching TRBD1. CDR3 size: 15 residues. Germline lookup yields CDR1 DFQATT and CDR2 SNEGSKA (reference sequence). V lost 4 bases to trimming and J lost 0 bases; unmatched junction nucleotides: 8. DNA of the CDR3: TGCAGTGCTACGGACAGGGCAAAGAGCTCCTACGAGCAGTACTTC. It yields the protein CSATDRAKSSYEQYF.

This clonotype was detected many times. This sequence joins TRBV2 and TRBJ2-1; TRBD2 is a possible D gene (6 bases). Germline V gene sequence: CDR1 SNHLY, CDR2 FYNNEI. Trimming took off 2 bases at V and 5 bases at J, with 13 bases between the two ends. The CDR3 runs to 15 residues. The CDR3 coding sequence is TGTGCCAGCAGTGAAAGGGCGGGGAGAAACAATGAGCAGTTCTTC. This gives the protein CASSERAGRNNEQFF.

The chain combines TRBV12-3 or TRBV12-4 with TRBJ1-1; weak D call: TRBD1 (5 bases). The V and J ends lost 5 bases and 0 bases respectively, with 10 bases between them. This CDR3 region has 14 residues. The CDR3 here is CASSPGAVNTEAFF. CDR3 sequence (DNA): TGTGCCAGCAGTCCTGGGGCGGTGAACACTGAAGCTTTCTTT.

Many counts were recorded for this clonotype. The rearrangement uses TRBV28 and TRBJ2-7; 9 bases agree with TRBD2. Per the germline V gene, CDR1 is MDHEN and CDR2 is SYDVKM. The V gene end was trimmed by 6 bases and the J gene end by 2 bases; junction bases not matched to a gene: 5. The CDR3 extends over 14 amino acids. In nucleotides, the CDR3 is TGTGCCAGCAGCTTAGCGGGGGTAACCTACGAGCAGTACTTC. It translates to CASSLAGVTYEQYF.

This clonotype was counted a few times. V gene TRBV21-1 combines with J gene TRBJ1-5. TRBV21-1 is tagged as a pseudogene. The CDR3 totals 15 residues. The CDR3 DNA reads as TGTGCCAGCAGCAAAGGATCCTGGGGAAATCAGCCCCAGCATTTT. Amino acid sequence: CASSKGSWGNQPQHF.

The J gene is TRBJ2-7, the V gene TRBV29-1; 7 bases fit TRBD2. The germline CDR1 and CDR2 sequences are SQVTM and ANQGSEA. This CDR3 is 14 amino acids long. J lost 0 bases, V lost 4 bases, and 6 bases had no gene match. CDR3 sequence (DNA): TGCAGCGTTGCGACCGGGGGGAGCTCCTACGAGCAGTACTTC. This encodes CSVATGGSSYEQYF.

This clonotype occurred once. The J gene is TRBJ2-5, the V gene TRBV6-1, with D possibly matching TRBD1 (6 bases). The V and J ends lost 1 base and 4 bases respectively, with 10 bases between them. The germline gives CDR1 MNHNS, CDR2 SASEGT. There are 14 residues in the CDR3. CDR3 sequence: CASSEEIGGETQYF. In DNA form, the CDR3 reads TGTGCCAGCAGTGAAGAAATAGGGGGAGAGACCCAGTACTTC.

The sample holds a few counts of this clonotype. The V gene is TRBV12-3 or TRBV12-4, the J gene TRBJ1-5; D gene uncertain. The CDR3 contains 13 residues. The V gene lost 7 bases and the J gene lost 2 bases, with 9 bases spanning the gap. The CDR3 DNA reads TGTGCCAGCACCCTGGAGGGCAATCAGCCCCAGCATTTT. Its protein product is CASTLEGNQPQHF.

The V gene is TRBV7-8, the J gene TRBJ2-7; TRBD2 might be the D (6 bases). Trimming removed 3 bases at V and 5 bases at J, with 11 bases between. Germline CDR1 SGHVS, CDR2 FQNEAQ. The CDR3 is 13 residues long. The DNA of the CDR3 is TGTGCCAGCAGCTTTGGGGGGACCCACGAGCAGTACTTC. Protein product: CASSFGGTHEQYF.

This chain links TRBV12-3 or TRBV12-4 with TRBJ2-7; D remains unclear. V lost 5 bases to trimming and J lost 4 bases, with 15 bases between them. CDR3 length: 14 amino acids. CDR3 loop: CASSHDRAIYEQYF. The CDR3 DNA reads as TGTGCCAGCAGTCACGACCGGGCCATATACGAGCAGTACTTC.

In this sample, this clonotype turned up a few times. This rearrangement joins TRBV12-3 or TRBV12-4 to TRBJ2-1; maybe TRBD2 (6 bases). The CDR3 runs to 14 residues. The V gene lost 6 bases and the J gene lost 2 bases, with 11 bases spanning the gap. CDR3 bases: TGTGCCAGCAGGGAAGGAGGGCCCTACAATGAGCAGTTCTTC. It yields the protein CASREGGPYNEQFF.

This clonotype was observed a handful of times. V is TRBV20-1 and J is TRBJ1-1, with 8 positions matching TRBD1. This CDR3 is 13 amino acids long. Germline loops: CDR1 DFQATT, CDR2 SNEGSKA (reference sequence). The V and J ends lost 4 bases and 4 bases, in that order; junction bases with no gene match: 5. The chain's CDR3 is CSATLQGGTEAFF. The CDR3 bases are TGCAGTGCTACCTTACAGGGGGGCACTGAAGCTTTCTTT.

On this clonotype: A much larger clone differs from this one at a single base, so this may be a read error. Here the CDR3 omits its conserved ending phenylalanine or tryptophan, so a read error is the likely source. This rearrangement joins TRBV7-2 to TRBJ1-3, with a weak D call TRBD1 (6 bases). CDR3 size: 16 residues. V was trimmed by 3 bases and J by 0 bases, leaving 12 bases between them. Germline CDR1 is SGHTA and CDR2 is FQGNSA. CDR3 sequence (DNA): TGTGCCAGCAGCTTTCGACAGGCCAGCTCTGGAAACACCATATATGTT. Residues: CASSFRQASSGNTIYV.

The V and J genes are TRBV12-3 or TRBV12-4 and TRBJ1-5; unclear D gene. V lost 2 bases and J lost 1, with 3 bases in between. The CDR3 totals 13 residues. This CDR3 reads CASSLHSNQPQHF. The DNA for the CDR3 is TGTGCCAGCAGTTTACACAGCAATCAGCCCCAGCATTTT.

The V gene is TRBV2, the J gene TRBJ2-7; D ambiguous. Deletions cut 1 base from V and 6 bases from J, with 10 bases between. CDR1 and CDR2 from the germline V gene are SNHLY and FYNNEI. The CDR3 spans 13 residues. CDR3 DNA sequence: TGTGCCAGCAGTGAAGTGGGTGCGAGCGAGCAGTACTTC. It translates to CASSEVGASEQYF.

This rearrangement joins TRBV12-3 or TRBV12-4 to TRBJ2-7, with D tentatively TRBD2 (5 bases). Trimming left V 6 bases short and J 2 bases short, with 14 bases between. CDR3 length: 14 residues. The CDR3 DNA reads TGTGCCAGCAGGCGGGTCGGGCAGGCCTACGAGCAGTACTTC. It codes for CASRRVGQAYEQYF.

The chain uses TRBV20-1 and TRBJ2-4; D gene unclear. Per germline, CDR1 DFQATT and CDR2 SNEGSKA (reference sequence). With 1 base removed from V and 9 bases from J, the gap between germline ends came to 13 bases. There are 13 residues in the CDR3. CDR3: CSARVGSRGIQYF. The CDR3 nucleotides read TGCAGTGCTAGAGTGGGTAGCCGCGGCATTCAGTACTTC.

This chain's CDR3 is CASSSDRGWQPQHF. CDR3 in DNA: TGTGCCAGCAGTTCTGACAGGGGGTGGCAGCCCCAGCATTTT. The genes are TRBV27 and TRBJ1-5; 9 bases map to TRBD1. The germline V gene encodes CDR1 MNHEY and CDR2 SMNVEV (reference sequence). This CDR3 is 14 amino acids long. The J segment lost 7 bases and the V segment lost 4 bases, leaving 5 bases of the junction unmatched.

J is TRBJ2-1 and V is TRBV12-3 or TRBV12-4, with 7 bases matching TRBD2. The CDR3 totals 16 residues. Trimming cost V 1 base and J 5 bases; bases outside gene matches: 8. Here the CDR3 reads CASSLEDLAVHNEQFF. The DNA of the CDR3 is TGTGCCAGCAGTTTAGAGGATCTAGCGGTCCACAATGAGCAGTTCTTC.

This clonotype was found a few times. The V call is TRBV12-3 or TRBV12-4, the J call TRBJ1-2; no firm D call. The CDR3 contains 13 residues. The V and J ends lost 7 bases and 0 bases respectively, with 9 bases between them. Written as DNA, the CDR3 is TGTGCCAGCACTCAAGCTGCTAACTATGGCTACACCTTC. Its translation: CASTQAANYGYTF.

About this clonotype itself: One junction end does not reproduce the germline sequence, and a read error may be involved. V gene TRBV20-1 combines with J gene TRBJ1-1; tentative D call: TRBD1 (5 bases). Germline V gene data show CDR1 as DFQATT and CDR2 as SNEGSKA (reference sequence). This CDR3 spans 14 amino acids. CDR3 sequence reads: CSATIPREITEALF. For the CDR3, the DNA is TGCAGTGCTACCATCCCCAGGGAGATAACTGAAGCTTTATTT.

This clonotype was recorded a few times. This sequence joins TRBV6-2 or TRBV6-3 and TRBJ2-2; D is unclear. This CDR3 has 13 residues. The V gene's germline CDR1 is MNHEY and CDR2 SVGEGT. V lost 0 bases and J 7 bases, leaving 6 bases between the germline ends. The CDR3 DNA reads as TGTGCCAGCAGTTACTCGTTGGACGGGGAGCTGTTTTTT. It translates to CASSYSLDGELFF.

The chain uses TRBV5-6 and TRBJ1-4; D perhaps matches TRBD1 (6 bases). This CDR3 is 13 amino acids long. V lost 7 bases and J 4 bases, leaving 11 bases between the germline ends. Germline CDR1 SGHDT, CDR2 YYEEEE. CDR3 in amino acids: CASRGQLNEKLFF. The CDR3, as DNA: TGTGCCAGCCGAGGACAGCTTAATGAAAAACTGTTTTTT.